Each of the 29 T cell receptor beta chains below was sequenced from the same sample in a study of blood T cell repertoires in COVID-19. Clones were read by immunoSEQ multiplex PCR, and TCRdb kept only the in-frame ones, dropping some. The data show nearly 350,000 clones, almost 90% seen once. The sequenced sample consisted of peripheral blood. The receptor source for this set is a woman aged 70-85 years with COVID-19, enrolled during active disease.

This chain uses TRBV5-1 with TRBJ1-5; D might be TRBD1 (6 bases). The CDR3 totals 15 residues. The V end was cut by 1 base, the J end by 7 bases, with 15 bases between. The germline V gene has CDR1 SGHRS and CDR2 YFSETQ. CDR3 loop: CASSLSGAFEQPQHF. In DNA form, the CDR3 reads TGCGCCAGCAGCTTGTCAGGGGCTTTTGAACAGCCCCAGCATTTT.

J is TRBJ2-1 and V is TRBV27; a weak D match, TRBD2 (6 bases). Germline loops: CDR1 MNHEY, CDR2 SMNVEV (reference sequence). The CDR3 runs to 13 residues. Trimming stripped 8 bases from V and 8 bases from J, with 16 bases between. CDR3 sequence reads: CASSTGTSDEQFF. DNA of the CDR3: TGTGCCAGCTCCACCGGGACTTCGGATGAGCAGTTCTTC.

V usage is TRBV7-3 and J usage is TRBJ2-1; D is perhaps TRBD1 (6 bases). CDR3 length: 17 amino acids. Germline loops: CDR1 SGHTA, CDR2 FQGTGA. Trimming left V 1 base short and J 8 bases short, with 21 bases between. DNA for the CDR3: TGTGCCAGCAGCTTAAACGGTCCAGGGCAGGGGTGGCATGAGCAGTTCTTC. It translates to CASSLNGPGQGWHEQFF.

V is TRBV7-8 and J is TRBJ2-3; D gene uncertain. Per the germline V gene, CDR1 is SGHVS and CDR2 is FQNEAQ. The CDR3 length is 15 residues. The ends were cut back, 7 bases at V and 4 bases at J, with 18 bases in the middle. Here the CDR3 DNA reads TGTGCCAGCATCCTTAGTCCTACTACCTCAGATACGCAGTATTTT. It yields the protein CASILSPTTSDTQYF.

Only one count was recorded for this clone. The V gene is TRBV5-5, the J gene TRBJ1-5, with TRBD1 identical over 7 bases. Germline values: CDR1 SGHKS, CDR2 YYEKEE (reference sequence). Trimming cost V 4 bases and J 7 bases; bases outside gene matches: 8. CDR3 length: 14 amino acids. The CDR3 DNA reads TGTGCCAGCAGCCCGACAGGGATCGGGCAGCCCCAGCATTTT. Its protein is CASSPTGIGQPQHF.

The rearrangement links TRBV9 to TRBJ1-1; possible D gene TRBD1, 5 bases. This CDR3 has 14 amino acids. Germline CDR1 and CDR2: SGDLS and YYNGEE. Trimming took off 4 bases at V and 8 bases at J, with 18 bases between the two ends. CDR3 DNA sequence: TGTGCCAGCAGCCCGTACCGGGGGGGTGCAGAAGCTTTCTTT. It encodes CASSPYRGGAEAFF.

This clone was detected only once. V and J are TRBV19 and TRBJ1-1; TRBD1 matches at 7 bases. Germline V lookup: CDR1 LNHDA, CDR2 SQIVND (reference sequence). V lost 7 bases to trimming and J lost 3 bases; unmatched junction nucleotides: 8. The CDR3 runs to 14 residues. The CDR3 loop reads CASNPTGWDTEAFF. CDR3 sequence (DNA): TGTGCCAGTAACCCGACAGGGTGGGACACTGAAGCTTTCTTT.

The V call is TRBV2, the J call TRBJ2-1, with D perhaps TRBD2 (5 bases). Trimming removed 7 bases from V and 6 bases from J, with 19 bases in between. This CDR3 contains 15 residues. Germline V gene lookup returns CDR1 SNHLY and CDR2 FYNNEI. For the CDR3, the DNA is TGTGCCAGCAATGTCCTAGGGAGTAGAGGCAATGAGCAGTTCTTC. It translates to CASNVLGSRGNEQFF. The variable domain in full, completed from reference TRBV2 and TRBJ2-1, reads EPEVTQTPSHQVTQMGQEVILRCVPISNHLYFYWYRQILGQKVEFLVSFYNNEISEKSEIFDDQFSVERPDGSNFTLKIRSTKLEDSAMYFCASNVLGSRGNEQFFGPGTRLTVL.

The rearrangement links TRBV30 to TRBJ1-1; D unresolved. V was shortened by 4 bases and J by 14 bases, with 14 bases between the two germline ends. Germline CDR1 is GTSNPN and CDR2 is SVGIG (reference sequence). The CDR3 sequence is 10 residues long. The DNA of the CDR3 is TGTGCCTGGAATCGGGTTAGTATATTCTTT. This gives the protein CAWNRVSIFF.

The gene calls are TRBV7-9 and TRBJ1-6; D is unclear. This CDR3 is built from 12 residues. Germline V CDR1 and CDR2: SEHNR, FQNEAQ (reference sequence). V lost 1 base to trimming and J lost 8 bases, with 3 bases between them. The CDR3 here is CASSLDYSPLHF. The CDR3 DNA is TGTGCCAGCAGCTTAGACTATTCACCCCTCCACTTT.

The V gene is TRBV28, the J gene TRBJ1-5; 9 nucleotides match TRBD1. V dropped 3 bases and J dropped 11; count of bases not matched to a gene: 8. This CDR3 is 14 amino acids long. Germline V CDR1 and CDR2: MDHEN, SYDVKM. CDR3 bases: TGTGCCAGCAGTTTCTCGGGACAGGGACGAGCCCAGCATTTT. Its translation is CASSFSGQGRAQHF.

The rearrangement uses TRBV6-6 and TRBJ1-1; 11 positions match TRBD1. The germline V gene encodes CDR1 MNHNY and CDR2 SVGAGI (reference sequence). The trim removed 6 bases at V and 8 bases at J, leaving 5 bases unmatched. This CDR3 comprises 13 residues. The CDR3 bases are TGTGCCAGCAGCACGGACAGGGGGCGCGAAGCTTTCTTT. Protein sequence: CASSTDRGREAFF.

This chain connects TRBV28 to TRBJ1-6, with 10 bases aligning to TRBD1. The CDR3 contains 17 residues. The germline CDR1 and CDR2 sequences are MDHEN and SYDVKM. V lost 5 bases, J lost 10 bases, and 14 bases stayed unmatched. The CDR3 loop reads CASSRDRGQGIGSPLHF. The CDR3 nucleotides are TGTGCCAGCAGTCGTGACCGGGGACAGGGGATAGGATCACCCCTCCACTTT.

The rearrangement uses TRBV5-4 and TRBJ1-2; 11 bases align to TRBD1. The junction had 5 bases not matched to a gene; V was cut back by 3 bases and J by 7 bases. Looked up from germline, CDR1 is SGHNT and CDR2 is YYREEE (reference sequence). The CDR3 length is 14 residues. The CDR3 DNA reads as TGTGCCAGCAGCTCCGAAGGGACAGGGGGTGGCTACACCTTC. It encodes CASSSEGTGGGYTF.

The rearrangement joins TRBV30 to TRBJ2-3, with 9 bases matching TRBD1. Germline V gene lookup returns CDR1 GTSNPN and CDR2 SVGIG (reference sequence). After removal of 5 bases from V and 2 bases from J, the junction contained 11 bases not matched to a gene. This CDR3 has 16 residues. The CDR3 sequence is CAWSPPGQGFTDTQYF. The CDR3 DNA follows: TGTGCCTGGTCCCCCCCGGGACAGGGTTTCACAGATACGCAGTATTTT. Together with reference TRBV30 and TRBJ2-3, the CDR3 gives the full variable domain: SQTIHQWPATLVQPVGSPLSLECTVEGTSNPNLYWYRQAAGRGLQLLFYSVGIGQISSEVPQNLSASRPQDRQFILSSKKLLLSDSGFYLCAWSPPGQGFTDTQYFGPGTRLTVL.

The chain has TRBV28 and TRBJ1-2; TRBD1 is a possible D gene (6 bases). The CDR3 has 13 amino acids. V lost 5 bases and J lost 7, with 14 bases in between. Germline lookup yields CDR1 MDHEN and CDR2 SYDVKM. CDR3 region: CASSLARGSGYTF. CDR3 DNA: TGTGCCAGCAGTCTAGCCAGGGGAAGTGGCTACACCTTC.

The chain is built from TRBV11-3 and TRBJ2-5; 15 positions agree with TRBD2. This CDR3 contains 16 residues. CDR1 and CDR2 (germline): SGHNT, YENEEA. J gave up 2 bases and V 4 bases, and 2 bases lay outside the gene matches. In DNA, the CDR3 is TGTGCCAGCAGCTCTGGGACTAGCGGGGGGCAAGAGACCCAGTACTTC. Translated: CASSSGTSGGQETQYF.

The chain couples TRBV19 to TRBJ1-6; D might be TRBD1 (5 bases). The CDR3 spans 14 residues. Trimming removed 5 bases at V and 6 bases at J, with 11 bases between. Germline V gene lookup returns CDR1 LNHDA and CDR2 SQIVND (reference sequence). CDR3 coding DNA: TGTGCCAGTAGTTTCGCAGGGATTAATTCACCCCTCCACTTT. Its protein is CASSFAGINSPLHF.

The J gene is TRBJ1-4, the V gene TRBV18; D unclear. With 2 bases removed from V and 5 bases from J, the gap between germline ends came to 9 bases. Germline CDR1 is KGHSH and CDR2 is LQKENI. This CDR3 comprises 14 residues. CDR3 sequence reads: CASSPGSPNEKLFF. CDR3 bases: TGTGCCAGCTCACCAGGTAGCCCAAATGAAAAACTGTTTTTT.

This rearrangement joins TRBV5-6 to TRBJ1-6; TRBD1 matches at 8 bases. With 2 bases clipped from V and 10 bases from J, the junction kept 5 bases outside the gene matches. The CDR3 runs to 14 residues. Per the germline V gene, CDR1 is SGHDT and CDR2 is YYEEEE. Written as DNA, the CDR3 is TGTGCCAGCAGCTTTGGACAGGGAAACTCACCCCTCCACTTT. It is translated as CASSFGQGNSPLHF.

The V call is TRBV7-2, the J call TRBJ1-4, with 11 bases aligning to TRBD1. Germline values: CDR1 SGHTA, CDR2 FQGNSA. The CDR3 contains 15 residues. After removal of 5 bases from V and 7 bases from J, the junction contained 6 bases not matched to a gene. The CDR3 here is CASSTGTGGGEKLFF. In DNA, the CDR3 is TGTGCCAGCAGCACAGGGACAGGGGGAGGTGAAAAACTGTTTTTT.

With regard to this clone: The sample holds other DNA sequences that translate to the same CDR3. As DNA, the CDR3 is TGTGCCAGCAGCCCTGGACTAGCGGGGGGCCAAGAGACCCAGTACTTC. Translating it yields CASSPGLAGGQETQYF. The chain joins TRBV3-1 (or the pseudogene TRBV3-2) to TRBJ2-5, with 14 bases matching TRBD2. CDR3 size: 16 residues. The ends lost 4 bases at V and 1 base at J; junction bases unmatched: 2. The germline V gene has CDR1 LGHDT and CDR2 YNNKEL (reference sequence).

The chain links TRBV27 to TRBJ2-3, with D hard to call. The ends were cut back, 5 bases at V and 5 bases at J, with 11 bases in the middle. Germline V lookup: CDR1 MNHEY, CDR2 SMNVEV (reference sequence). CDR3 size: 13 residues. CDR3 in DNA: TGTGCCAGCAGTCCCCGGGTAGGAGATACGCAGTATTTT. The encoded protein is CASSPRVGDTQYF.

CDR3 sequence (DNA): TGTGCCAGCAGCTTAGGACCGGGACTTAATTCACCCCTCCACTTT. As protein: CASSLGPGLNSPLHF. This rearrangement joins TRBV11-2 to TRBJ1-6; TRBD1 might be the D (5 bases). Germline-derived CDR1 and CDR2 are SGHAT and FQNNGV. V was clipped by 1 base and J by 6 bases, with 10 bases between them. The CDR3 length is 15 residues.

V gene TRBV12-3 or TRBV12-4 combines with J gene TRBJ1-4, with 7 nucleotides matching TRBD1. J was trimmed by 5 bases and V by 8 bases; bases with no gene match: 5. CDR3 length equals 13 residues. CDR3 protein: CASGRDSNEKLFF. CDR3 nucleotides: TGTGCCAGCGGCCGGGACAGCAATGAAAAACTGTTTTTT.

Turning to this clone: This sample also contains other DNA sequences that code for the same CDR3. The CDR3 sequence is CASSFPGGGNTIYF. CDR3 bases: TGTGCCAGCAGCTTCCCAGGAGGTGGAAACACCATATATTTT. The chain joins TRBV7-2 to TRBJ1-3; D uncertain. CDR3 length equals 14 residues. The ends were cut back, 3 bases at V and 3 bases at J, with 9 bases in the middle. CDR1 and CDR2 (germline): SGHTA, FQGNSA.

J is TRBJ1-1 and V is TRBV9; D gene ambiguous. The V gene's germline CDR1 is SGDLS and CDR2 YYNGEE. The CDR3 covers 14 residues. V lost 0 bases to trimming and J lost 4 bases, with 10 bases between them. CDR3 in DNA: TGTGCCAGCAGCGTAGACGGGGATGGCACTGAAGCTTTCTTT. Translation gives CASSVDGDGTEAFF. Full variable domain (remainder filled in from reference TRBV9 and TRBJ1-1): DSGVTQTPKHLITATGQRVTLRCSPRSGDLSVYWYQQSLDQGLQFLIQYYNGEERAKGNILERFSAQQFPDLHSELNLSSLELGDSALYFCASSVDGDGTEAFFGQGTRLTVV.

The CDR3 bases are TGTGCCAGCAGCTTGGTTCGGGGGTTAAGCTATGGCTACACCTTC. This codes for CASSLVRGLSYGYTF. The chain joins TRBV5-6 to TRBJ1-2, with D possibly being TRBD1 (5 bases). In germline, CDR1 is SGHDT, CDR2 YYEEEE. V was shortened by 0 bases and J by 4 bases, with 13 bases between the two germline ends. The CDR3 runs 15 residues.

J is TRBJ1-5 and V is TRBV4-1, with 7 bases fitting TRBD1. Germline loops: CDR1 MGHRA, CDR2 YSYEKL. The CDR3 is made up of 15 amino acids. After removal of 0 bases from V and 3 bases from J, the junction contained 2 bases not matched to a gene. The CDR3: CASSQEGGLNQPQHF. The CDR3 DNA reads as TGCGCCAGCAGCCAAGAAGGGGGCCTCAATCAGCCCCAGCATTTT.